Following are 24 T cell receptor beta chains from one sample sequenced in a study of blood T cell repertoires in COVID-19. Profiled with immunoSEQ multiplex PCR; TCRdb holds only in-frame clones, not every one. The sample holds 70,000 to 100,000 clones, 85% to 90% seen once. The material sequenced was peripheral blood. The receptors shown here come from a woman in her 70s with acute or convalescent COVID-19.

The chain carries TRBV6-6 and TRBJ1-1, with D perhaps TRBD1 (5 bases). This CDR3 is 12 amino acids long. V was shortened by 6 bases and J by 4 bases, with 9 bases between the two germline ends. CDR1 is MNHNY and CDR2 is SVGAGI in the germline V gene (reference sequence). This chain's CDR3 is CASRNGGTEAFF. The CDR3 nucleotides are TGTGCCAGCAGAAACGGGGGCACTGAAGCTTTCTTT.

The rearrangement uses TRBV9 and TRBJ2-7, with D possibly TRBD2 on 7 matching bases. Germline V CDR1 and CDR2: SGDLS, YYNGEE. This CDR3 region has 15 residues. V lost 6 bases and J lost 1, with 17 bases in between. The CDR3 bases are TGTGCCAGCACCAGGGGAGGGGCCTCGTCCTACGAGCAGTACTTC. This sequence encodes CASTRGGASSYEQYF.

The gene calls are TRBV25-1 and TRBJ2-1; 11 nucleotides match TRBD1. In germline, CDR1 is MGHDK, CDR2 SYGVNS. CDR3 length equals 16 residues. V gave up 0 bases and J gave up 9 bases; unmatched junction bases: 7. This chain's CDR3 is CASSEYGTGGTLEQFF. CDR3 bases: TGTGCCAGCAGTGAATACGGGACAGGGGGGACCCTTGAGCAGTTCTTC. The full variable domain, its missing parts supplied by reference TRBV25-1 and TRBJ2-1, is EADIYQTPRYLVIGTGKKITLECSQTMGHDKMYWYQQDPGMELHLIHYSYGVNSTEKGDLSSESTVSRIRTEHFPLTLESARPSHTSQYLCASSEYGTGGTLEQFFGPGTRLTVL.

CDR3 residues: CASSQTDWPIQYF. CDR3 sequence (DNA): TGTGCCAGCAGCCAAACCGACTGGCCTATTCAGTACTTC. The chain combines TRBV11-2 with TRBJ2-4; unclear D gene. The CDR3 is 13 residues long. V lost 5 bases, J lost 10 bases, and 15 bases lay in between. Germline CDR1 SGHAT, CDR2 FQNNGV.

This clone was seen a handful of times. The V gene is TRBV28, the J gene TRBJ2-5; 7 nucleotides line up with TRBD1. The CDR3 has 15 residues. Trimming cost V 6 bases and J 4 bases; bases outside gene matches: 11. Germline values: CDR1 MDHEN, CDR2 SYDVKM. CDR3: CASSPADRDRETQYF. The DNA of the CDR3 is TGTGCCAGCAGCCCCGCTGACAGGGATCGAGAGACCCAGTACTTC.

In nucleotides, the CDR3 is TGTGCCACCAGTGCTTCTAGTGGGCAAGAGACCCAGTACTTC. It specifies CATSASSGQETQYF. The chain recombines TRBV24-1 with TRBJ2-5; D gene ambiguous. V lost 5 bases, J lost 2 bases, and 11 bases lay in between. This CDR3 spans 14 amino acids. The germline V gene encodes CDR1 KGHDR and CDR2 SFDVKD.

This clone has a single count. This sequence joins TRBV9 and TRBJ2-5, with TRBD2 as a possible D gene (5 bases). V lost 0 bases to trimming and J lost 0 bases, with 12 bases between them. The CDR3 extends over 16 amino acids. Germline V gene lookup returns CDR1 SGDLS and CDR2 YYNGEE. CDR3 amino acids: CASSVGSQRYQETQYF. For the CDR3, the DNA is TGTGCCAGCAGCGTAGGGTCTCAGCGGTACCAAGAGACCCAGTACTTC.

There are a few counts of this clone. The V call is TRBV29-1, the J call TRBJ2-7, with 12 bases aligning to TRBD2. The CDR3 runs to 14 residues. Trimming at V came to 6 bases and at J to 4 bases, leaving 7 bases not matched to a gene. Germline V gene sequence: CDR1 SQVTM, CDR2 ANQGSEA. CDR3 sequence: CSVRLAGEIYEQYF. The CDR3 coding sequence is TGCAGCGTCAGACTAGCGGGAGAGATATACGAGCAGTACTTC.

The CDR3 nucleotides are TGCGCCAGCAGCTTGGGACACAGGATCCCCTACGAGCAGTACTTC. This codes for CASSLGHRIPYEQYF. This chain uses TRBV5-1 with TRBJ2-7; D possibly corresponds to TRBD1 (5 bases). The V end lost 0 bases, the J end lost 2 bases, and 12 bases lay between the germline ends. CDR1 and CDR2 (germline): SGHRS, YFSETQ. The CDR3 has 15 residues.

The V and J genes are TRBV24-1 and TRBJ2-7; TRBD2 aligns across 7 bases. Germline CDR1 is KGHDR and CDR2 is SFDVKD. After removal of 4 bases from V and 2 bases from J, the junction contained 10 bases not matched to a gene. The CDR3 is 16 residues long. CDR3 loop: CATSEFTSATAYEQYF. The CDR3 DNA follows: TGTGCCACCAGTGAATTTACTAGCGCCACCGCCTACGAGCAGTACTTC.

The chain couples TRBV3-1 (or the pseudogene TRBV3-2) to TRBJ1-1, with D perhaps TRBD1 (5 bases). V lost 5 bases to trimming and J lost 1 base, with 8 bases between them. There are 13 residues in the CDR3. CDR1 is LGHDT and CDR2 is YNNKEL in the germline V gene (reference sequence). CDR3 protein: CASSFGGNTEAFF. For the CDR3, the DNA is TGTGCCAGCAGCTTCGGGGGGAACACTGAAGCTTTCTTT.

The count of this clone is one. This rearrangement joins TRBV12-3 or TRBV12-4 to TRBJ2-1; no clear D. CDR3 length: 11 amino acids. V gave up 3 bases and J gave up 6 bases, with 3 bases separating them. The CDR3 DNA sequence: TGTGCCAGCAGTTTTAGCAATGAGCAGTTCTTC. Protein sequence: CASSFSNEQFF.

The chain carries TRBV7-9 and TRBJ2-2; D ambiguous. Trimming stripped 1 base from V and 5 bases from J, with 11 bases between. The CDR3 covers 15 residues. The germline V gene has CDR1 SEHNR and CDR2 FQNEAQ (reference sequence). CDR3 nucleotide sequence: TGTGCCAGCAGCTTAGGAAGACACCCTACCGGGGAGCTGTTTTTT. It encodes CASSLGRHPTGELFF.

The rearrangement links TRBV6-5 to TRBJ1-2; 10 nucleotides agree with TRBD1. CDR3 length: 13 amino acids. Unmatched junction bases numbered 3, after V lost 7 bases and J lost 4 bases. CDR1 MNHEY and CDR2 SVGAGI come from the germline V gene. CDR3 in amino acids: CASTGQGGYGYTF. In DNA, the CDR3 is TGTGCCAGCACCGGACAGGGGGGCTATGGCTACACCTTC.

This clone was detected once. The V gene is TRBV24-1, the J gene TRBJ2-2; no clear D. Trimming stripped 7 bases from V and 5 bases from J, with 13 bases between. The germline gives CDR1 KGHDR, CDR2 SFDVKD. This CDR3 contains 14 residues. The CDR3 protein is CATSPLISTGELFF. For the CDR3, the DNA is TGTGCCACCAGCCCGTTGATTAGTACCGGGGAGCTGTTTTTT.

V and J are TRBV4-1 and TRBJ1-1; TRBD1 agrees at 8 bases. Germline CDR1 is MGHRA and CDR2 is YSYEKL. V shed 7 bases, J shed 1 base, and the junction held 8 bases outside the gene matches. The CDR3 sequence is 15 residues long. CDR3 protein: CASTRGGQENTEAFF. DNA of the CDR3: TGCGCCAGCACCCGCGGGGGACAGGAGAACACTGAAGCTTTCTTT.

The chain employs TRBV29-1 and TRBJ1-2, with TRBD1 identical over 9 bases. CDR1 is SQVTM, CDR2 ANQGSEA, per germline. J was trimmed by 8 bases and V by 7 bases; bases with no gene match: 5. This CDR3 is built from 11 residues. The CDR3, as DNA: TGCAGCGCCCGGACAGGGGACGGCTACACCTTC. Residues: CSARTGDGYTF.

The rearrangement uses TRBV7-9 and TRBJ2-7; no definite D call. The CDR3 loop spans 16 amino acids. The V gene's germline CDR1 is SEHNR and CDR2 FQNEAQ (reference sequence). The V gene lost 0 bases and the J gene lost 0 bases, with 12 bases spanning the gap. In nucleotides, the CDR3 is TGTGCCAGCAGCTTAGCTCTAGACTCGGACTCCTACGAGCAGTACTTC. Translating gives CASSLALDSDSYEQYF.

The chain has TRBV30 and TRBJ2-2, with TRBD1 identical over 9 bases. The CDR3 covers 17 residues. After removal of 0 bases from V and 3 bases from J, the junction contained 8 bases not matched to a gene. Per the germline V gene, CDR1 is GTSNPN and CDR2 is SVGIG (reference sequence). This chain's CDR3 is CAWSVGRDRADTGELFF. CDR3 coding DNA: TGTGCCTGGAGTGTAGGCCGGGACAGGGCAGACACCGGGGAGCTGTTTTTT.

This clone has more than one count but fewer than ten. This chain joins TRBV6-5 and TRBJ1-5, with D perhaps TRBD1 (5 bases). The germline gives CDR1 MNHEY, CDR2 SVGAGI. The V and J ends lost 2 bases and 1 base respectively, with 6 bases between them. This CDR3 has 14 amino acids. Here the CDR3 DNA reads TGTGCCAGCAGTTACGCAGGGAGCAATCAGCCCCAGCATTTT. Its protein is CASSYAGSNQPQHF.

This clone occurred a few times. The chain combines TRBV19 with TRBJ1-6, with 9 bases lining up with TRBD1. The CDR3 length is 14 residues. The V gene end was trimmed by 9 bases and the J gene end by 10 bases; junction bases not matched to a gene: 10. In germline, CDR1 is LNHDA, CDR2 SQIVND (reference sequence). In DNA form, the CDR3 reads TGTGCCAGCGATCTGGGACAGGGACGATCACCCCTCCACTTT. This sequence encodes CASDLGQGRSPLHF.

The gene calls are TRBV7-8 and TRBJ1-3; D remains ambiguous. CDR3 length: 13 amino acids. Germline values: CDR1 SGHVS, CDR2 FQNEAQ. V lost 2 bases, J lost 3 bases, and 5 bases lay in between. The CDR3, as DNA: TGTGCCAGCAGCTTATTTAGTGGAAACACCATATATTTT. This sequence encodes CASSLFSGNTIYF.

This chain joins TRBV10-3 and TRBJ2-1; D is undetermined. This CDR3 contains 14 residues. Germline V gene sequence: CDR1 ENHRY, CDR2 SYGVKD. Trimming took off 0 bases at V and 13 bases at J, with 16 bases between the two ends. CDR3 sequence: CAISESLGLPPQFF. For the CDR3, the DNA is TGTGCCATCAGTGAGTCGCTAGGTTTACCTCCACAGTTCTTC.

The chain carries TRBV2 and TRBJ1-2; D may be TRBD1 (5 bases). Germline CDR1 is SNHLY and CDR2 is FYNNEI. This CDR3 has 14 residues. With 5 bases removed from V and 2 bases from J, the gap between germline ends came to 12 bases. The CDR3 coding sequence is TGTGCCAGCAGTATCGACAGTCAGAACTATGGCTACACCTTC. Amino acid sequence: CASSIDSQNYGYTF.